A selection of T cell receptor beta chains follows, all from one sample in a study of blood T cell repertoires in COVID-19. Method: immunoSEQ multiplex PCR; TCRdb's copy keeps in-frame clones and lacks some. This sample has about 300,000 clones; about nine tenths occur once, and the top ten carry about 4.1%. Source material: PBMCs or T cells enriched from blood (not recorded which). The receptor source for this set is a man aged 25 to 40 who had recovered from COVID-19. Each CDR3 is given with its conserved first and last residue. The D gene is left open where the match is weak. Not every row has a clone size; where given, it reads once, few, many or a size class.

TRBV7-6	-	-	TRBJ2-1	CASSQPGGGGGDEQFF	TGTGCCAGCAGTCAACCTGGGGGCGGGGGCGGCGATGAGCAGTTCTTC
TRBV12-2	-	-	TRBJ2-7	CASRLGTGYYEQYF	TGTGCAAGTCGCTTAGGGACAGGGTATTACGAGCAGTACTTC
TRBV6-1	TRBD1	-	TRBJ1-4	CASSETGGVQEKLFF	TGTGCCAGCAGTGAAACAGGGGGCGTGCAGGAAAAACTGTTTTTT
TRBV30	-	medium-sized	TRBJ2-1	CAWTPGTIHPNEQFF	TGTGCCTGGACCCCTGGGACAATCCATCCCAATGAGCAGTTCTTC
TRBV19	TRBD2	-	TRBJ2-3	CASSIGPASGRTDTQYF	TGTGCCAGTAGTATAGGGCCGGCTAGCGGACGAACAGATACGCAGTATTTT
TRBV5-5	TRBD1	-	TRBJ1-1	CASSLGTGQYTEAFF	TGTGCCAGCAGCTTAGGGACAGGGCAGTACACTGAAGCTTTCTTT
TRBV9	TRBD2	-	TRBJ2-1	CASSISSGGNEQFF	TGTGCCAGCAGCATTTCTAGCGGGGGTAATGAGCAGTTCTTC
TRBV7-2	TRBD1	-	TRBJ1-2	CASSLPRGQWGYGYTF	TGTGCCAGCAGCTTACCCAGGGGGCAGTGGGGCTATGGCTACACCTTC
TRBV27	-	-	TRBJ2-2	CASRGVGNTGELFF	TGTGCCAGCAGAGGGGTAGGGAACACCGGGGAGCTGTTTTTT
TRBV7-2	TRBD1	-	TRBJ1-4	CASSSQQGIGEKLFF	TGTGCCAGCAGCTCACAACAGGGGATTGGCGAAAAACTGTTTTTT
TRBV5-1	-	once	TRBJ1-2	CASSLEPSRLSTYGYTF	TGCGCCAGCAGCTTGGAACCATCTAGACTGTCTACCTATGGCTACACCTTC
TRBV5-1	-	-	TRBJ2-1	CASSNLGSSYNEQFF	TGCGCCAGCAGTAATCTAGGGAGCTCCTACAATGAGCAGTTCTTC
TRBV4-1	-	-	TRBJ1-6	CASSRLDLLPRDNSPLHF	TGCGCCAGCAGCCGCCTGGACCTCCTGCCGAGGGATAATTCACCCCTCCACTTT
TRBV19	-	-	TRBJ1-5	CASSTGPSPQHF	TGTGCCAGTAGTACAGGTCCGTCGCCCCAGCATTTT
TRBV12-3/TRBV12-4	-	-	TRBJ1-4	CASQPPKGKLFF	TGTGCCAGTCAACCCCCCAAGGGGAAACTGTTTTTT
TRBV5-5	TRBD1	-	TRBJ1-6	CASSRKTLTGFRSPLHF	TGTGCCAGCAGCCGAAAAACACTGACAGGGTTTCGGTCACCCCTCCACTTT
TRBV10-3	TRBD1	once	TRBJ1-3	CAISGQGGNTIYF	TGTGCCATTAGTGGACAGGGCGGAAACACCATATATTTT
TRBV7-8	TRBD2	few	TRBJ2-1	CASSSWASTSGHNEQFF	TGTGCCAGCAGCTCTTGGGCCTCGACTAGCGGGCACAATGAGCAGTTCTTC
TRBV7-9	TRBD2	-	TRBJ2-3	CASSAGLARSTDTQYF	TGTGCCAGCAGCGCGGGACTAGCGAGGAGCACAGATACGCAGTATTTT
TRBV27	-	once	TRBJ2-2	CASRPMGRTNTGELFF	TGTGCCAGCAGGCCGATGGGCCGAACGAACACCGGGGAGCTGTTTTTT
TRBV18	-	-	TRBJ2-2	CASSPAGRGGIGELFF	TGTGCCAGCTCACCCGCGGGAAGGGGAGGCATCGGGGAGCTGTTTTTT
TRBV6-1	-	few	TRBJ1-6	CASSEHVSSYNSPLHF	TGTGCCAGCAGTGAACACGTGAGCTCCTATAATTCACCCCTCCACTTT
TRBV3-1/TRBV3-2	-	-	TRBJ2-7	CASSQGAVFNQYF	TGTGCCAGCAGCCAAGGGGCCGTTTTCAATCAGTACTTC
TRBV7-9	TRBD1	-	TRBJ1-1	CASSSRQGINTEAFF	TGTGCCAGCAGCTCGCGACAGGGAATAAACACTGAAGCTTTCTTT
TRBV4-1	TRBD1	-	TRBJ2-7	CASSQPTTGANSYEQYF	TGCGCCAGCAGCCAACCGACGACAGGGGCTAACTCCTACGAGCAGTACTTC
TRBV6-1	-	-	TRBJ2-7	CASSEAPGTPAYEQYF	TGTGCCAGCAGTGAAGCGCCCGGGACACCAGCCTACGAGCAGTACTTC
TRBV5-1	-	-	TRBJ2-7	CASSLVAGDHEQYF	TGCGCCAGCAGCTTAGTTGCAGGGGACCACGAGCAGTACTTC
TRBV3-1/TRBV3-2	TRBD1	-	TRBJ2-2	CASSQETRGTGRLTGELFF	TGTGCCAGCAGCCAAGAGACCCGGGGGACAGGTCGCCTCACCGGGGAGCTGTTTTTT
TRBV5-1	-	-	TRBJ2-1	CASTLAPSYNEQFF	TGCGCCAGCACTCTGGCCCCCTCCTACAATGAGCAGTTCTTC
TRBV28	-	-	TRBJ1-1	CASSLGQREAFF	TGTGCCAGCAGCCTGGGACAACGTGAAGCTTTCTTT
TRBV10-1	-	-	TRBJ1-2	CASSESGRGRRGYTF	TGCGCCAGCAGTGAGTCCGGCAGGGGCCGACGGGGCTACACCTTC
TRBV6-5	-	-	TRBJ2-1	CASSLVAEYNEQFF	TGTGCCAGCAGTTTGGTAGCGGAGTACAATGAGCAGTTCTTC
TRBV4-2	-	-	TRBJ2-5	CASSQGTGMETQYF	TGTGCCAGCAGCCAAGGAACAGGGATGGAGACCCAGTACTTC
TRBV3-1/TRBV3-2	TRBD2	-	TRBJ2-7	CASSQPTSGIAEQYF	TGTGCCAGCAGCCAGCCGACTAGCGGGATAGCCGAGCAGTACTTC
TRBV29-1	TRBD1	once	TRBJ2-7	CSVLGTGTYEQYF	TGCAGCGTTCTTGGGACAGGGACCTACGAGCAGTACTTC
TRBV15	-	-	TRBJ1-1	CATSRSATEAFF	TGTGCCACCAGCAGAAGCGCCACTGAAGCTTTCTTT
TRBV9	TRBD1	-	TRBJ1-6	CASSEGQGHSPLHF	TGTGCCAGCAGCGAAGGACAGGGGCACTCACCCCTCCACTTT
TRBV30	-	-	TRBJ2-7	CAWSAGGYEQYF	TGTGCCTGGAGCGCGGGCGGCTACGAGCAGTACTTC
TRBV3-1/TRBV3-2	TRBD2	-	TRBJ2-7	CASRGLAGVSEQYF	TGTGCCAGCAGGGGGCTAGCGGGAGTGAGCGAGCAGTACTTC
TRBV5-1	TRBD1	-	TRBJ1-2	CASSLDEVGTGYGYTF	TGCGCCAGCAGCTTGGATGAAGTTGGGACAGGGTATGGCTACACCTTC
TRBV5-6	-	once	TRBJ1-2	CASSLIEGSKGYTF	TGTGCCAGCAGCTTGATTGAGGGAAGTAAAGGCTACACCTTC
TRBV30	-	-	TRBJ2-1	CAWTQGFPYNEQFF	TGTGCCTGGACCCAGGGGTTTCCCTACAATGAGCAGTTCTTC
TRBV2	TRBD1	-	TRBJ2-7	CASSDGDRAYEQYF	TGTGCCAGCAGTGACGGGGACAGGGCCTACGAGCAGTACTTC